This TCR beta chain was sequenced for a study of blood T cell repertoires in COVID-19. About the study: Spain, Italy and the United States supplied samples that represented acute and convalescent COVID-19. T cells, B-cell-depleted T cells, or PBMCs supplied cDNA or gDNA.

Germline CDR1 and CDR2: SGHTA and FQGTGA. Trimming cost V 2 bases and J 4 bases, with 10 bases left between them. The CDR3 loop spans 14 amino acids. Original handling: Using reference gene primer amplification, nucleated cell counts were estimated. The assay was immunoSEQ multiplex PCR, and TCRdb's table has in-frame clones only and misses some. V and J calls and clone size are copied from that table; D and trimming were computed from the DNA. The sample shows 150,000 to 200,000 clones, 80% to 90% of them seen only once. The receptor comes from a woman aged 18-35 years who had recovered from COVID-19. The rearrangement uses TRBV7-3 and TRBJ2-3, with D maybe TRBD2 (5 bases). Sequences were obtained from peripheral blood. The CDR3 nucleotides are TGTGCCAGCAGCTTACGAGGGATTCCAGATACGCAGTATTTT. Encoded protein: CASSLRGIPDTQYF.